This is a list of T cell receptor beta chains from one sample in a study of T-cell reconstitution after alpha-beta-depleted transplantation in children. One entry per CDR3 protein results from TCRdb running MiXCR on the PCR reads. This table holds some 600,000 distinct CDR3 sequences, 10% to 15% found once. This material consisted of PBMCs, mostly from graft donor cells, taken 360 days after TCRalphabeta/CD19-depleted stem cell transplant. These receptors came from a male patient aged 10 to 17 who had a stem cell transplant for acute myeloid leukemia, so the T cells may come from the graft donor. Each CDR3 is given with its conserved first and last residue. A D gene is named only where the DNA matches it firmly. Clone size is shown for a subset of rows, as once, few, many or a class of expanded clone.

J: TRBJ2-7; D: TRBD2; size: -; V: TRBV29-1; CDR3: CSVGTSASYEQYF
J: TRBJ2-7; D: -; size: -; V: TRBV28; CDR3: CASSFTLTEQYF
J: TRBJ2-1; D: TRBD1; size: few; V: TRBV6-5; CDR3: CASSRVGQGYNEQFF
J: TRBJ2-5; D: TRBD2; size: -; V: TRBV5-1; CDR3: CASSPSTNPTSGKETQYF
J: TRBJ2-7; D: TRBD2; size: few; V: TRBV5-6; CDR3: CASSSLRDYSYEQYF
J: TRBJ2-5; D: TRBD2; size: -; V: TRBV7-2; CDR3: CASSLKLAGTETQYF
J: TRBJ2-7; D: -; size: -; V: TRBV19; CDR3: CASIALGRSQYF
J: TRBJ2-6; D: TRBD2; size: -; V: TRBV20-1; CDR3: CSARWGGPLYSGANVLTF
J: TRBJ1-5; D: -; size: few; V: TRBV29-1; CDR3: CSVGKGSGQPQHF
J: TRBJ1-5; D: -; size: few; V: TRBV5-4; CDR3: CASTPNPGKVGNQPQHF